Listed below are T cell receptor beta chains from one sample, sequenced in a study of lymphopenia after photon versus proton radiotherapy. The repertoire was sequenced with immunoSEQ multiplex PCR; TCRdb's copy has only in-frame clones and lacks some. The sample records 150,000 to 200,000 clones, around 85% being singletons. The material was peripheral blood, obtained from a patient treated with photon-based radiotherapy. The receptors here all came from a man aged 50 or older with gastric cancer. The CDR3 runs from the conserved cysteine through the conserved F or W. D genes are given only for firm matches. The listing skips clone size in some rows; elsewhere it reads once, few, many or a size class.

d_call | j_call | v_call | clone_size | cdr3_aa | cdr3_nt
TRBD2 | TRBJ2-1 | TRBV4-2 | NA | CASSQGRPAGASYNEQFF | TGTGCCAGCAGCCAAGGCCGTCCAGCGGGAGCCTCCTACAATGAGCAGTTCTTC
NA | TRBJ2-7 | TRBV6-5 | NA | CASSYTLEYEQYF | TGTGCCAGCAGCTACACCCTGGAATACGAGCAGTACTTC
TRBD1 | TRBJ1-2 | TRBV10-3 | NA | CAISEFGLQGDGYTF | TGTGCCATCAGTGAGTTCGGACTTCAGGGGGATGGCTACACCTTC
NA | TRBJ2-2 | TRBV6-6 | NA | CASSYAGLNTGELFF | TGTGCCAGCAGTTACGCGGGACTGAACACCGGGGAGCTGTTTTTT
NA | TRBJ2-7 | TRBV5-1 | NA | CASSEGANSYEQYF | TGCGCCAGCAGCGAAGGGGCAAACTCCTACGAGCAGTACTTC
TRBD1 | TRBJ2-7 | TRBV5-4 | NA | CASSSGQVSYEQYF | TGTGCCAGCAGTTCGGGACAGGTCTCCTACGAGCAGTACTTC
TRBD1 | TRBJ2-4 | TRBV7-9 | NA | CASSHGTGTEVNIQYF | TGTGCCAGCAGCCATGGGACAGGGACCGAAGTAAACATTCAGTACTTC
NA | TRBJ2-5 | TRBV9 | NA | CASSVEGTPKETQYF | TGTGCCAGCAGCGTAGAGGGGACTCCAAAAGAGACCCAGTACTTC
NA | TRBJ2-7 | TRBV6-4 | NA | CASRWGLGSSYEQYF | TGTGCCAGCAGGTGGGGTCTGGGGAGCTCCTACGAGCAGTACTTC
NA | TRBJ1-2 | TRBV28 | NA | CASSLTGDNYGYTF | TGTGCCAGCAGTCTGACAGGTGATAACTATGGCTACACCTTC
TRBD1 | TRBJ2-1 | TRBV29-1 | NA | CSVGTGSRGEQFF | TGCAGCGTTGGGACAGGCTCCCGTGGTGAGCAGTTCTTC
NA | TRBJ1-4 | TRBV5-4 | NA | CASSLRGSNEKLFF | TGTGCCAGCAGCTTACGGGGGTCTAATGAAAAACTGTTTTTT
NA | TRBJ2-3 | TRBV29-1 | NA | CSVGGTPSTDTQYF | TGCAGCGTGGGGGGGACACCTAGCACAGATACGCAGTATTTT
TRBD1 | TRBJ2-7 | TRBV19 | once | CASSSGTGGVTYEQYF | TGTGCCAGTAGTTCCGGGACAGGGGGCGTAACCTACGAGCAGTACTTC
TRBD1 | TRBJ1-4 | TRBV7-9 | NA | CASSLSRQGNEKLFF | TGTGCCAGCAGCTTAAGTCGACAGGGAAATGAAAAACTGTTTTTT
TRBD1 | TRBJ2-3 | TRBV19 | NA | CASSPIGQGSSDTQYF | TGTGCCAGTAGTCCTATTGGACAGGGGTCATCAGATACGCAGTATTTT
TRBD2 | TRBJ2-1 | TRBV5-1 | NA | CASSVGLAQVNEQFF | TGCGCCAGCAGCGTTGGACTAGCGCAGGTCAATGAGCAGTTCTTC
TRBD2 | TRBJ2-4 | TRBV7-6 | NA | CASSLGPGWEGNIQYF | TGTGCCAGCAGCTTAGGTCCGGGTTGGGAGGGAAACATTCAGTACTTC
NA | TRBJ1-1 | TRBV10-3 | NA | CAISESIVLMNTEAFF | TGTGCCATCAGTGAGTCGATAGTACTGATGAACACTGAAGCTTTCTTT
NA | TRBJ1-2 | TRBV5-8 | NA | CASSFASQGQDYGYTF | TGTGCCAGCAGCTTCGCCTCACAGGGTCAGGACTATGGCTACACCTTC
TRBD1 | TRBJ2-7 | TRBV18 | NA | CASSLRGISYEQYF | TGTGCCAGCTCCCTCAGGGGGATCTCCTACGAGCAGTACTTC
NA | TRBJ1-1 | TRBV6-1 | once | CASSEEILMNTEAFF | TGTGCCAGCAGTGAAGAAATATTGATGAACACTGAAGCTTTCTTT
NA | TRBJ2-3 | TRBV4-3 | NA | CASSQESPSRGVRADTQYF | TGCGCCAGCAGCCAAGAGTCACCCTCTCGCGGGGTCAGGGCAGATACGCAGTATTTT
NA | TRBJ2-6 | TRBV29-1 | NA | CSGKDNGANVLTF | TGCAGCGGTAAGGATAATGGGGCCAACGTCCTGACTTTC
TRBD2 | TRBJ2-1 | TRBV25-1 | NA | CASSDQFTLAGVYNEQFF | TGTGCCAGCAGTGATCAGTTCACCCTAGCGGGAGTGTACAATGAGCAGTTCTTC
NA | TRBJ1-5 | TRBV7-8 | NA | CASSLGPYSNQPQHF | TGTGCCAGCAGCTTAGGGCCGTATAGCAATCAGCCCCAGCATTTT
NA | TRBJ2-6 | TRBV5-1 | NA | CASSRDTSSGANVLTF | TGCGCCAGCAGCCGGGACACCTCCTCTGGGGCCAACGTCCTGACTTTC
TRBD1 | TRBJ1-1 | TRBV19 | NA | CASSNRGWNTEAFF | TGTGCCAGTAGTAACAGGGGGTGGAACACTGAAGCTTTCTTT
TRBD1 | TRBJ1-1 | TRBV5-1 | few | CASSPGTVNTEAFF | TGCGCCAGCAGCCCAGGGACAGTGAACACTGAAGCTTTCTTT
NA | TRBJ1-2 | TRBV18 | NA | CASSPSGKANYGYTF | TGTGCCAGCTCACCGTCGGGGAAAGCTAACTATGGCTACACCTTC
NA | TRBJ1-3 | TRBV11-2 | NA | CASNEGGNTIYF | TGTGCCAGCAACGAGGGGGGGAACACCATATATTTT
NA | TRBJ2-5 | TRBV25-1 | NA | CASSEGETQYF | TGTGCCAGCAGTGAGGGGGAGACCCAGTACTTC
NA | TRBJ2-2 | TRBV9 | once | CASSAQGTGELFF | TGTGCCAGCAGCGCCCAGGGGACCGGGGAGCTGTTTTTT
NA | TRBJ1-2 | TRBV19 | NA | CASTPGTYYGYTF | TGTGCCAGTACCCCCGGGACGTACTATGGCTACACCTTC
TRBD2 | TRBJ2-1 | TRBV7-8 | NA | CASSLGTLASYNEQFF | TGTGCCAGCAGCTTAGGAACACTAGCGTCCTACAATGAGCAGTTCTTC
NA | TRBJ1-1 | TRBV6-1 | NA | CASSLRETRGAFF | TGTGCCAGCAGTCTGAGGGAAACCAGGGGAGCTTTCTTT
NA | TRBJ1-5 | TRBV19 | NA | CASSRSPTASYSNQPQHF | TGTGCCAGTAGTCGGTCCCCGACAGCGTCATATAGCAATCAGCCCCAGCATTTT
NA | TRBJ2-7 | TRBV4-1 | NA | CASSHLRRGHEQYF | TGCGCCAGCAGCCACTTACGCAGGGGCCACGAGCAGTACTTC
TRBD2 | TRBJ2-3 | TRBV19 | once | CASSSGSATDTQYF | TGTGCCAGTAGTAGCGGGAGTGCCACAGATACGCAGTATTTT
TRBD1 | TRBJ2-1 | TRBV19 | NA | CASSARDRGDYNEQFF | TGTGCCAGTAGTGCCCGCGACAGGGGTGATTACAATGAGCAGTTCTTC
TRBD2 | TRBJ2-5 | TRBV19 | NA | CASSIGGLAVQETQYF | TGTGCCAGTAGTATTGGTGGACTAGCGGTACAAGAGACCCAGTACTTC
NA | TRBJ2-2 | TRBV4-2 | NA | CASSQEVVLVNTGELFF | TGTGCCAGCAGCCAAGAGGTGGTACTAGTTAACACCGGGGAGCTGTTTTTT
TRBD1 | TRBJ2-7 | TRBV7-9 | NA | CASSRLGGQGQTYEQYF | TGTGCCAGCAGCCGCCTTGGCGGACAGGGACAGACCTACGAGCAGTACTTC
TRBD2 | TRBJ2-1 | TRBV11-2 | NA | CASSLAGGKPPYNEQFF | TGTGCCAGCAGCTTGGCGGGAGGGAAACCCCCCTACAATGAGCAGTTCTTC
TRBD2 | TRBJ2-1 | TRBV9 | NA | CASSVDGGSYNEQFF | TGTGCCAGCAGCGTAGACGGCGGGAGCTACAATGAGCAGTTCTTC
NA | TRBJ1-4 | TRBV7-8 | many | CASSSSGDLIEKLFF | TGTGCCAGCAGCTCCTCAGGGGACTTAATTGAAAAACTGTTTTTT
TRBD2 | TRBJ2-7 | TRBV7-2 | NA | CASSPGGSGRSYF | TGTGCCAGCAGCCCGGGCGGTAGCGGGAGAAGCTACTTC
TRBD1 | TRBJ2-5 | TRBV5-1 | once | CASSKGQGVAETQYF | TGCGCCAGCAGCAAAGGACAGGGGGTAGCGGAGACCCAGTACTTC
TRBD2 | TRBJ2-3 | TRBV7-9 | NA | CASSQAGDPWDTQYF | TGTGCCAGCAGCCAAGCGGGAGACCCGTGGGATACGCAGTATTTT
TRBD1 | TRBJ2-1 | TRBV5-1 | once | CASSFSGTGGSVEQFF | TGCGCCAGCAGCTTCTCCGGGACAGGGGGATCGGTTGAGCAGTTCTTC